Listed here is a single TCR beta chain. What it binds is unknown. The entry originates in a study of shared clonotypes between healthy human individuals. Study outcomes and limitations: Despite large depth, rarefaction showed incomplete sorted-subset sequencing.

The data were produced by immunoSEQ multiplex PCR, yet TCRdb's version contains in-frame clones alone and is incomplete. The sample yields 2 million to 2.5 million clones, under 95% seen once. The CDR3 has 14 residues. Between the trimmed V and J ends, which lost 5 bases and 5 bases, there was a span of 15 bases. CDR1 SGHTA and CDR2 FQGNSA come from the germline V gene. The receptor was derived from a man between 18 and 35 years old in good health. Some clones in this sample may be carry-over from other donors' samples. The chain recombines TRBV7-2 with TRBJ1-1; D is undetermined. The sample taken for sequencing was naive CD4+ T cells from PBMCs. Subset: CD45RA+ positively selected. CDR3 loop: CASSRPRALTEAFF. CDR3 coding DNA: TGTGCCAGCAGCCGACCTCGGGCCCTTACTGAAGCTTTCTTT. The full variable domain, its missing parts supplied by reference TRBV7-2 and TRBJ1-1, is GAGVSQSPSNKVTEKGKDVELRCDPISGHTALYWYRQSLGQGLEFLIYFQGNSAPDKSGLPSDRFSAERTGGSVSTLTIQRTQQEDSAVYLCASSRPRALTEAFFGQGTRLTVV.